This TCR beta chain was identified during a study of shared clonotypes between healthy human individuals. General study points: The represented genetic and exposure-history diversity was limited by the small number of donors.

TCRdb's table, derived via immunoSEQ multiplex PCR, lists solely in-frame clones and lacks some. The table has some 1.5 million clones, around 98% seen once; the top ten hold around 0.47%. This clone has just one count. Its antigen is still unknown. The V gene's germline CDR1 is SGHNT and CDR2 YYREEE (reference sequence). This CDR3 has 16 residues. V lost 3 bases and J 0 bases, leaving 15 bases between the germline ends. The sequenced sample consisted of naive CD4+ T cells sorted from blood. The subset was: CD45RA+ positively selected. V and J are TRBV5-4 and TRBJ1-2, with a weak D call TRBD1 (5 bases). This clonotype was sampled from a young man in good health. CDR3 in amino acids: CASSSGPETANYGYTF. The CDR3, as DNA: TGTGCCAGCAGCTCCGGCCCAGAGACAGCTAACTATGGCTACACCTTC.